In this sample, the clone carrying this TCR beta chain turned up many times. Its target is not known. Per the germline V gene, CDR1 is ENHRY and CDR2 is SYGVKD. The CDR3 extends over 20 amino acids. J lost 0 bases, V lost 0 bases, and 15 bases had no gene match. This specimen belongs to a study of T-cell reconstitution after alpha-beta-depleted transplantation in children. Broader study findings: Expanded graft clones, several hundred of them, were reportedly the source of alpha-beta T cells about two months after transplant. At the one-year point after transplant, T-cell counts and TCRbeta diversity were found to come mostly from T cells that had been newly produced. High day-60 TCRbeta diversity in some patients came from surviving recipient T cells and thymic progenitors.

The authors prepared the TCRbeta library with unique molecular identifiers. TCRdb fed the PCR reads into MiXCR, producing one record per CDR3 protein. The sample has about 160,000 distinct CDR3 sequences, over 8.5% seen once. The sequences come from PBMCs, collected before TCRalphabeta/CD19-depleted stem cell transplant. The receptor comes from a boy under 10 years old with acute myeloid leukemia, due to receive a stem cell transplant. The V and J genes are TRBV10-3 and TRBJ2-3; 7 nucleotides line up with TRBD2. CDR3 sequence (DNA): TGTGCCATCAGTGAGTCGATAAGCGGGATTAGCGGGTTGAGCACAGATACGCAGTATTTT. It codes for CAISESISGISGLSTDTQYF.